The 31 T cell receptor beta chains below were found in one sample sequenced in a study of blood T cell repertoires in COVID-19. This table comes from immunoSEQ multiplex PCR, and its TCRdb copy is limited to in-frame clones, with some not included. The table includes 400,000 or so clones, 75% to 90% detected once. Sequenced: PBMCs or T cells enriched from blood (not recorded which). Receptors were obtained from a man aged 25 to 45 who had recovered from COVID-19.

The J gene is TRBJ1-2, the V gene TRBV7-2; 7 bases are a match to TRBD1. The CDR3 loop spans 13 amino acids. Trimming at V came to 4 bases and at J to 10 bases, leaving 9 bases not matched to a gene. Germline V gene sequence: CDR1 SGHTA, CDR2 FQGNSA. The CDR3 DNA reads as TGTGCCAGCAGCTCGGCCGGGACAGCGATCTACACCTTC. Its translation: CASSSAGTAIYTF.

This clone occurred once. The genes are TRBV7-2 and TRBJ2-2; D is perhaps TRBD1 (6 bases). The CDR3 extends over 14 amino acids. Trimming stripped 5 bases from V and 1 base from J, with 8 bases between. Germline CDR1 SGHTA, CDR2 FQGNSA. The DNA of the CDR3 is TGTGCCAGCAGCCCGACAGGGAACACCGGGGAGCTGTTTTTT. Protein product: CASSPTGNTGELFF.

The gene calls are TRBV28 and TRBJ1-1; D is possibly TRBD1 (6 bases). V was trimmed by 9 bases and J by 0 bases, leaving 26 bases between them. Germline CDR1 MDHEN, CDR2 SYDVKM. This CDR3 comprises 18 residues. CDR3 amino acids: CASLELTGIPLMNTEAFF. The CDR3 DNA is TGTGCCAGTTTGGAGCTCACAGGGATTCCCCTTATGAACACTGAAGCTTTCTTT.

The rearrangement links TRBV30 to TRBJ1-5, with unresolved D. This CDR3 contains 13 residues. Germline V CDR1 and CDR2: GTSNPN, SVGIG (reference sequence). The V and J ends lost 1 base and 5 bases respectively, with 9 bases between them. CDR3 nucleotides: TGTGCCTGGAGTGGCGGGGTCGATCAGCCCCAGCATTTT. Its protein product is CAWSGGVDQPQHF.

The V gene is TRBV5-4, the J gene TRBJ2-7; the match to TRBD2 covers 10 bases. CDR1 and CDR2 from the germline V gene are SGHNT and YYREEE (reference sequence). This CDR3 has 13 residues. J lost 3 bases, V lost 9 bases, and 6 bases had no gene match. DNA for the CDR3: TGTGCCACCCGGCCTAGCGGGGGCTACGAGCAGTACTTC. Translation gives CATRPSGGYEQYF.

V gene TRBV6-1 combines with J gene TRBJ2-3; D not resolved. This CDR3 comprises 17 residues. Germline lookup yields CDR1 MNHNS and CDR2 SASEGT. V lost 0 bases and J lost 0, with 13 bases in between. DNA for the CDR3: TGTGCCAGCAGTGAAGCGAAAGCTATCTCTAGCACAGATACGCAGTATTTT. It specifies CASSEAKAISSTDTQYF.

The rearrangement joins TRBV27 to TRBJ1-1, with TRBD1 matching 9 bases. The V gene's germline CDR1 is MNHEY and CDR2 SMNVEV (reference sequence). The CDR3 extends over 15 amino acids. V trimming: 4 bases; J trimming: 1 base; junction bases outside the gene matches: 4. DNA for the CDR3: TGTGCCAGCAGTTCTCCGGGACAGGGGAACACTGAAGCTTTCTTT. Its translation: CASSSPGQGNTEAFF.

The V call is TRBV12-3 or TRBV12-4, the J call TRBJ2-1, with D perhaps TRBD2 (5 bases). CDR3 size: 12 residues. Deletions cut 8 bases from V and 8 bases from J, with 13 bases between. The CDR3 nucleotides are TGTGCCAGCGTCTATTTGCGGGATGAGCAGTTCTTC. This gives the protein CASVYLRDEQFF.

The chain combines TRBV7-2 with TRBJ2-5; D not certain. The CDR3 has 12 residues. The germline V and J ends were trimmed by 4 bases and 4 bases, with 7 bases remaining between them. In germline, CDR1 is SGHTA, CDR2 FQGNSA. For the CDR3, the DNA is TGTGCCAGCAGCTCGGGTCGAGAGACCCAGTACTTC. Translated, it gives CASSSGRETQYF.

The CDR3 loop reads CASSLIQGAITEAFF. The CDR3 bases are TGCGCCAGCAGCTTGATTCAGGGGGCGATCACTGAAGCTTTCTTT. The gene calls are TRBV5-1 and TRBJ1-1; 8 bases line up with TRBD1. With V trimmed by 1 base and J by 4 bases, 6 bases remained unmatched. Germline CDR1 and CDR2: SGHRS and YFSETQ. The CDR3 is 15 residues long. The complete variable domain, with remaining parts taken from reference TRBV5-1 and TRBJ1-1, reads KAGVTQTPRYLIKTRGQQVTLSCSPISGHRSVSWYQQTPGQGLQFLFEYFSETQRNKGNFPGRFSGRQFSNSRSEMNVSTLELGDSALYLCASSLIQGAITEAFFGQGTRLTVV.

This clone was seen a few times. The chain has TRBV5-1 and TRBJ2-3; 13 bases fit TRBD2. The CDR3 consists of 15 residues. Losses at the gene ends were 3 bases for V and 9 bases for J; bases not matched to a gene: 7. CDR1 SGHRS and CDR2 YFSETQ come from the germline V gene. The CDR3 loop is CASSSPGLAGQTQYF. The CDR3 nucleotides read TGCGCCAGCAGCTCACCGGGACTAGCGGGGCAGACGCAGTATTTT. Complete variable domain (other parts from reference TRBV5-1 and TRBJ2-3): KAGVTQTPRYLIKTRGQQVTLSCSPISGHRSVSWYQQTPGQGLQFLFEYFSETQRNKGNFPGRFSGRQFSNSRSEMNVSTLELGDSALYLCASSSPGLAGQTQYFGPGTRLTVL.

The chain combines TRBV12-3 or TRBV12-4 with TRBJ2-1; 7 positions match TRBD2. Trimming at V came to 6 bases and at J to 13 bases, leaving 9 bases not matched to a gene. CDR3 size: 12 residues. The CDR3 DNA sequence: TGTGCCAGCAGAACCTTAGCGGGCTTTCAGTTCTTC. Its translation: CASRTLAGFQFF.

This clone has a single count. The chain uses TRBV28 and TRBJ1-1, with D maybe TRBD1 (6 bases). The V gene's germline CDR1 is MDHEN and CDR2 SYDVKM. There are 16 residues in the CDR3. The V and J ends lost 5 bases and 4 bases respectively, with 20 bases between them. CDR3 DNA: TGTGCCAGCAGTCTACGACCCCCAGGGGCGGGCACTGAAGCTTTCTTT. Protein product: CASSLRPPGAGTEAFF.

V gene TRBV3-1 (or the pseudogene TRBV3-2) combines with J gene TRBJ2-7, with no clear D. Germline loops: CDR1 LGHDT, CDR2 YNNKEL (reference sequence). V lost 4 bases and J 0 bases, leaving 13 bases between the germline ends. The CDR3 consists of 15 residues. DNA for the CDR3: TGTGCCAGCAGCCCGGCCGGCGGATCCTCCTACGAGCAGTACTTC. This codes for CASSPAGGSSYEQYF.

The gene calls are TRBV6-6 and TRBJ2-7; tentative D call: TRBD1 (6 bases). The CDR3 has 11 amino acids. V was shortened by 6 bases and J by 5 bases, with 8 bases between the two germline ends. Germline values: CDR1 MNHNY, CDR2 SVGAGI (reference sequence). The CDR3 protein is CASRQGNEQYF. DNA for the CDR3: TGTGCCAGCAGGCAGGGGAACGAGCAGTACTTC.

In its sample, this clone was seen once. The chain is built from TRBV5-6 and TRBJ1-1, with no clear D. CDR1 and CDR2 from the germline V gene are SGHDT and YYEEEE. The CDR3 is made up of 13 amino acids. The V and J ends lost 2 bases and 1 base respectively, with 6 bases between them. The CDR3 loop is CASSLSRNTEAFF. As DNA, the CDR3 is TGTGCCAGCAGCTTATCGAGGAACACTGAAGCTTTCTTT.

Here the CDR3 reads CASTPPPGQGRSPLHF. The CDR3 nucleotides are TGTGCCAGCACCCCTCCTCCGGGACAGGGTCGATCACCCCTCCACTTT. The chain recombines TRBV28 with TRBJ1-6; TRBD1 aligns across 9 bases. Germline V gives CDR1 MDHEN, CDR2 SYDVKM. The CDR3 contains 16 residues. The V and J ends lost 7 bases and 10 bases, in that order; junction bases with no gene match: 14.

On this clone: In the same sample, other DNA sequences code for this CDR3. This chain uses TRBV9 with TRBJ2-5, with 7 bases lining up with TRBD1. J gave up 4 bases and V 0 bases, and 3 bases lay outside the gene matches. The CDR3 covers 14 residues. CDR1 is SGDLS, CDR2 YYNGEE, per germline. The CDR3 reads CASSVGQGGETQYF. In nucleotides, the CDR3 is TGTGCCAGCAGCGTAGGACAGGGCGGAGAGACCCAGTACTTC.

The chain recombines TRBV5-4 with TRBJ2-7, with D perhaps TRBD1 (6 bases). V lost 4 bases and J lost 6, with 14 bases in between. Looked up from germline, CDR1 is SGHNT and CDR2 is YYREEE (reference sequence). This CDR3 is built from 13 residues. The CDR3 loop is CASSRSTGSEQYF. The CDR3 DNA sequence: TGTGCCAGCAGCCGGTCGACAGGTTCCGAGCAGTACTTC.

The V call is TRBV29-1, the J call TRBJ2-3; 12 nucleotides line up with TRBD2. V lost 1 base to trimming and J lost 2 bases; unmatched junction nucleotides: 4. CDR3 size: 16 residues. Germline CDR1 and CDR2: SQVTM and ANQGSEA. This CDR3 reads CSVEVLAGGTTDTQYF. Written as DNA, the CDR3 is TGCAGCGTTGAAGTTCTAGCGGGAGGGACCACAGATACGCAGTATTTT.

This chain uses TRBV2 with TRBJ1-4; 7 nucleotides align to TRBD1. The CDR3 consists of 16 residues. Germline CDR1 reads SNHLY; CDR2 reads FYNNEI. The V segment lost 5 bases and the J segment 7 bases; nucleotides outside the gene matches: 13. The CDR3, as DNA: TGTGCCAGCAGTTTCCAGATGCGGAGGGGGCTTGAAAAACTGTTTTTT. Amino acids: CASSFQMRRGLEKLFF.

The chain employs TRBV28 and TRBJ1-1; no clear D. The CDR3 has 13 amino acids. The V end was cut by 6 bases, the J end by 0 bases, with 8 bases between. CDR1 MDHEN and CDR2 SYDVKM come from the germline V gene. CDR3 DNA: TGTGCCAGCAGCCTTAATGTGAACACTGAAGCTTTCTTT. This gives the protein CASSLNVNTEAFF.

Comment on this clone: Within the sample, other DNA sequences also encode this same CDR3. The chain uses TRBV18 and TRBJ2-7; no clear D gene. The CDR3 has 12 amino acids. The germline V and J ends were trimmed by 2 bases and 4 bases, with 6 bases remaining between them. Per germline, CDR1 KGHSH and CDR2 LQKENI. The CDR3 spells CASSPNSYEQYF. CDR3 sequence (DNA): TGTGCCAGCTCACCAAACTCGTACGAGCAGTACTTC.

J is TRBJ2-7 and V is TRBV12-5; 8 bases match TRBD1. Trimming took 7 bases from V and 5 from J; bases not matched to a gene: 7. The CDR3 is made up of 13 amino acids. Looked up from germline, CDR1 is LGHNT and CDR2 is FRNRAP. In DNA, the CDR3 is TGTGCTAGTGCTCCTCGGACAGGGAACGAGCAGTACTTC. This sequence encodes CASAPRTGNEQYF.

The rearrangement links TRBV28 to TRBJ2-1; tentative D call: TRBD2 (6 bases). The germline CDR1 and CDR2 sequences are MDHEN and SYDVKM. The CDR3 consists of 17 residues. V lost 6 bases to trimming and J lost 3 bases, with 21 bases between them. CDR3 sequence: CASSKTRGNPIYNEQFF. DNA of the CDR3: TGTGCCAGCAGCAAGACTAGGGGAAACCCTATCTACAATGAGCAGTTCTTC.

Details on this clone: Other DNA sequences within the sample encode an identical CDR3. This chain links TRBV5-1 with TRBJ2-1; 12 nucleotides line up with TRBD2. This CDR3 has 16 amino acids. Germline CDR1 SGHRS, CDR2 YFSETQ. Trimming at V came to 1 base and at J to 3 bases, leaving 2 bases not matched to a gene. As DNA, the CDR3 is TGCGCCAGCAGCTTGCTGACTAGCGGGGGCTACAATGAGCAGTTCTTC. Translating gives CASSLLTSGGYNEQFF. Based on the CDR3 plus reference TRBV5-1 and TRBJ2-1, the full variable domain is KAGVTQTPRYLIKTRGQQVTLSCSPISGHRSVSWYQQTPGQGLQFLFEYFSETQRNKGNFPGRFSGRQFSNSRSEMNVSTLELGDSALYLCASSLLTSGGYNEQFFGPGTRLTVL.

Details on this clone: At one end the junction does not follow the germline gene, possibly because of a read error. This sequence joins TRBV4-1 and TRBJ1-5; D gene uncertain. The CDR3 extends over 12 amino acids. Germline V gene sequence: CDR1 MGHRA, CDR2 YSYEKL. This chain's CDR3 is CASSQPRGTFFF. Here the CDR3 DNA reads TGCGCCAGCAGCCAACCCCGCGGAACCTTTTTTTTT.

The chain recombines TRBV27 with TRBJ2-1; 10 positions match TRBD2. The V segment lost 6 bases and the J segment 6 bases; nucleotides outside the gene matches: 11. Germline CDR1 and CDR2: MNHEY and SMNVEV (reference sequence). The CDR3 runs to 16 residues. CDR3 sequence (DNA): TGTGCCAGCAGCCCTACTCTAGCGGGAGTGGTCAATGAGCAGTTCTTC. Translation: CASSPTLAGVVNEQFF.

The chain is built from TRBV18 and TRBJ2-5, with 9 nucleotides matching TRBD2. Germline V gene data show CDR1 as KGHSH and CDR2 as LQKENI. The V segment lost 2 bases and the J segment 5 bases; nucleotides outside the gene matches: 6. This CDR3 spans 15 amino acids. CDR3 protein: CASSPNSGSVETQYF. The CDR3 DNA reads as TGTGCCAGCTCACCAAATAGCGGGAGCGTCGAGACCCAGTACTTC.

The rearrangement joins TRBV5-5 to TRBJ2-7, with 7 bases fitting TRBD2. Germline V gene data show CDR1 as SGHKS and CDR2 as YYEKEE (reference sequence). The CDR3 extends over 14 amino acids. Unmatched junction bases numbered 4, after V lost 4 bases and J lost 0 bases. This CDR3 is CASSSGTVSYEQYF. CDR3 in DNA: TGTGCCAGCAGCAGCGGGACGGTCTCCTACGAGCAGTACTTC. The entire variable domain, with the rest obtained from reference TRBV5-5 and TRBJ2-7, is as follows: DAGVTQSPTHLIKTRGQQVTLRCSPISGHKSVSWYQQVLGQGPQFIFQYYEKEERGRGNFPDRFSARQFPNYSSELNVNALLLGDSALYLCASSSGTVSYEQYFGPGTRLTVT.

The chain employs TRBV27 and TRBJ2-7; D not certain. CDR3 length equals 13 residues. Germline lookup yields CDR1 MNHEY and CDR2 SMNVEV (reference sequence). V lost 5 bases and J lost 0, with 8 bases in between. As DNA, the CDR3 is TGTGCCAGCAGTGACTCCGCCTCCTACGAGCAGTACTTC. Residues: CASSDSASYEQYF.